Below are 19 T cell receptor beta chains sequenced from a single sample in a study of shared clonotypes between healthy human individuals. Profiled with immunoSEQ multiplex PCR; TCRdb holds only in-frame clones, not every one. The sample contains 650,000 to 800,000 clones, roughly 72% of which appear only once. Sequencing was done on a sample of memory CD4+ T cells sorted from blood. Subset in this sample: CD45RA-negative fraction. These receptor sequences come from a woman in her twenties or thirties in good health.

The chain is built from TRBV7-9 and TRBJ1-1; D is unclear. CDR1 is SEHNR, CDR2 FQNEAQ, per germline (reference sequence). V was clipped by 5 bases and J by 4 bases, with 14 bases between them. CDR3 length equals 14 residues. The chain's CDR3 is CASSQGRLGTEAFF. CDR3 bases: TGTGCCAGCAGCCAAGGACGTCTCGGCACTGAAGCTTTCTTT.

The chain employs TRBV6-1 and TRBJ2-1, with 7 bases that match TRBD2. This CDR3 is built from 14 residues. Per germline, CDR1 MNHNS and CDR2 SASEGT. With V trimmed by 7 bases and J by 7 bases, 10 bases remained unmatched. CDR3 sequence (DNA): TGTGCCAGCATTCAAAAAGCTAGCGGTAATGAGCAGTTCTTC. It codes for CASIQKASGNEQFF.

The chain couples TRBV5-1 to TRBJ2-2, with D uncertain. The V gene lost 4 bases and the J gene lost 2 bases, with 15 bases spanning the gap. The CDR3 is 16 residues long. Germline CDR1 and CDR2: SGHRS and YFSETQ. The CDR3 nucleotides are TGCGCCAGCAGCCACTACGGCAGGCAAAACACCGGGGAGCTGTTTTTT. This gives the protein CASSHYGRQNTGELFF.

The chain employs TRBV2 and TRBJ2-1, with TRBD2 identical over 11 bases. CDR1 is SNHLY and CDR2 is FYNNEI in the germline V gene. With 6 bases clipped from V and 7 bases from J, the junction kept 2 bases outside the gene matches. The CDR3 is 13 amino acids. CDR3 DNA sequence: TGTGCCAGCAGGGTAGCGGGAGGGAATGAGCAGTTCTTC. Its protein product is CASRVAGGNEQFF. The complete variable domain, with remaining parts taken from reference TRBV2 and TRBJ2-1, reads EPEVTQTPSHQVTQMGQEVILRCVPISNHLYFYWYRQILGQKVEFLVSFYNNEISEKSEIFDDQFSVERPDGSNFTLKIRSTKLEDSAMYFCASRVAGGNEQFFGPGTRLTVL.

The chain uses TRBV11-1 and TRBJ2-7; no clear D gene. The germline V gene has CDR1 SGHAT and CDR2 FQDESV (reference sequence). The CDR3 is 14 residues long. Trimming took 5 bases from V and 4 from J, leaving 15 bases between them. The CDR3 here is CASSPRTPGYEQYF. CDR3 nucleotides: TGTGCCAGCAGCCCCCGTACCCCTGGGTACGAGCAGTACTTC.

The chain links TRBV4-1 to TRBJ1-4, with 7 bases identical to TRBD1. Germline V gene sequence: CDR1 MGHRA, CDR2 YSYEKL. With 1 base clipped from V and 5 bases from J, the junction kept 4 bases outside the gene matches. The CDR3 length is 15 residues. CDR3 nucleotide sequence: TGCGCCAGCAGCCAAGGGGGGGGACAGAATGAAAAACTGTTTTTT. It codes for CASSQGGGQNEKLFF.

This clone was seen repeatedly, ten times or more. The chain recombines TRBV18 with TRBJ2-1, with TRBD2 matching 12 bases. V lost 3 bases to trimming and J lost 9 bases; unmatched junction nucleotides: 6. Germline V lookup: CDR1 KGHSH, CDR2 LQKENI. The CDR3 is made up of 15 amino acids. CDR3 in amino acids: CASSPPSGRAGEQFF. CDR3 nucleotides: TGTGCCAGCTCACCGCCTAGCGGGAGGGCCGGTGAGCAGTTCTTC.

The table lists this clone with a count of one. The CDR3 reads CASSSGHSGNTIYF. As DNA, the CDR3 is TGTGCCAGCAGCTCGGGTCACTCTGGAAACACCATATATTTT. The chain recombines TRBV7-2 with TRBJ1-3; no firm D call. The CDR3 runs to 14 residues. V lost 4 bases to trimming and J lost 0 bases, with 7 bases between them. Per the germline V gene, CDR1 is SGHTA and CDR2 is FQGNSA.

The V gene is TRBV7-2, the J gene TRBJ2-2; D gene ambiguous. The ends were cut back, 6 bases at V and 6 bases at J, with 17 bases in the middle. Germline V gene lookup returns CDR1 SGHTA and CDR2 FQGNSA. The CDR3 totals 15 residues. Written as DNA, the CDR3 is TGTGCCAGCAGTCGGGTGGCCTTGTTGCCCGGGGAGCTGTTTTTT. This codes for CASSRVALLPGELFF.

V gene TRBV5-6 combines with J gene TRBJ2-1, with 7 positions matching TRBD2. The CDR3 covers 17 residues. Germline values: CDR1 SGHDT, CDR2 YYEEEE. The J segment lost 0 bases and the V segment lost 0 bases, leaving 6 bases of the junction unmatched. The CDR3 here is CASSLAGGGSSYNEQFF. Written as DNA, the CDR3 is TGTGCCAGCAGCTTGGCCGGGGGAGGGTCCTCCTACAATGAGCAGTTCTTC. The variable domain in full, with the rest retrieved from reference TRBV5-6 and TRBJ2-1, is DAGVTQSPTHLIKTRGQQVTLRCSPKSGHDTVSWYQQALGQGPQFIFQYYEEEERQRGNFPDRFSGHQFPNYSSELNVNALLLGDSALYLCASSLAGGGSSYNEQFFGPGTRLTVL.

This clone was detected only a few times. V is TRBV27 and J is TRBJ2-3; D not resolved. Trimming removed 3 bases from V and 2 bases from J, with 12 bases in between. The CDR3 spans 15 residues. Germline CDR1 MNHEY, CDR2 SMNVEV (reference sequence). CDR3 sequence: CASSLGSRFTDTQYF. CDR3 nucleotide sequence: TGTGCCAGCAGTTTGGGTTCCCGCTTCACAGATACGCAGTATTTT.

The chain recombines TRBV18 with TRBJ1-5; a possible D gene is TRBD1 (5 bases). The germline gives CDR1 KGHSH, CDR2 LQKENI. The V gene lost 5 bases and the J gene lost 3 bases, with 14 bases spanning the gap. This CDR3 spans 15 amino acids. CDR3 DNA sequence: TGTGCCAGCTCAGAGGGACCGCGAAACAATCAGCCCCAGCATTTT. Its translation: CASSEGPRNNQPQHF. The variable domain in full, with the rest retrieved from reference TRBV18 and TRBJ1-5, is NAGVMQNPRHLVRRRGQEARLRCSPMKGHSHVYWYRQLPEEGLKFMVYLQKENIIDESGMPKERFSAEFPKEGPSILRIQQVVRGDSAAYFCASSEGPRNNQPQHFGDGTRLSIL.

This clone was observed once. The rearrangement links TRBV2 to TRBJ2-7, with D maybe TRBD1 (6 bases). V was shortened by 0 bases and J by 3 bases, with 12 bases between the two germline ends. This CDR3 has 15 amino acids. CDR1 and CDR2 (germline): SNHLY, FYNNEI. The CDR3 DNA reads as TGTGCCAGCAGTGAAGCGAGGCAGGGGCTCTACGAGCAGTACTTC. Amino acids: CASSEARQGLYEQYF.

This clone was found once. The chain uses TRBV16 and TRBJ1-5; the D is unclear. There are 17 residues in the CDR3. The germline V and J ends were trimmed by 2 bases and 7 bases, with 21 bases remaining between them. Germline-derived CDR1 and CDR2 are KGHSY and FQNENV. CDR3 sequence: CASSQGTKGAARQPQHF. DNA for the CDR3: TGTGCCAGCAGCCAAGGAACGAAGGGCGCCGCTCGCCAGCCCCAGCATTTT.

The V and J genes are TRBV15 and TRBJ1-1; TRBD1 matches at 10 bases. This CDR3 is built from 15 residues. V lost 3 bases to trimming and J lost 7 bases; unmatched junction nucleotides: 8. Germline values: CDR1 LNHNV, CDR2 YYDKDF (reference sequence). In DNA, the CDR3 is TGTGCCACCAGCAGCTGGGGACAGGGGCGGGGTGAAGCTTTCTTT. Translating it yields CATSSWGQGRGEAFF.

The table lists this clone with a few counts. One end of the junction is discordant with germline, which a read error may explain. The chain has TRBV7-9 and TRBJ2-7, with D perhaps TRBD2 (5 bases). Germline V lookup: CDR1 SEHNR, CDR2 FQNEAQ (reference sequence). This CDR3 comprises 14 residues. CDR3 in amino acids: CASSLAYTSYEQYF. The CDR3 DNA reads TGTGCCAGCAGCCTAGCCTATACCTCCTACGAGCAGTACTTC.

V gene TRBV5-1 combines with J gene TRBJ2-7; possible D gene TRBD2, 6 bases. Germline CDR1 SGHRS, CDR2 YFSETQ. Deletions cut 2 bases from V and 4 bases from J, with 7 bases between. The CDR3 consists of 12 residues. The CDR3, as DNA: TGCGCCAGCAGCTTCGGGGGTTACGAGCAGTACTTC. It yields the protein CASSFGGYEQYF.

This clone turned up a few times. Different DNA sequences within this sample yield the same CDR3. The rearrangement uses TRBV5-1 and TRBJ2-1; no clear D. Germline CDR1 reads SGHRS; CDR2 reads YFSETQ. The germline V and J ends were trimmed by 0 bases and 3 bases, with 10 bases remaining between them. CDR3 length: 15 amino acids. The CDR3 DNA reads TGCGCCAGCAGCTTGGCCTCAGCTAGCTACAATGAGCAGTTCTTC. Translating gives CASSLASASYNEQFF.

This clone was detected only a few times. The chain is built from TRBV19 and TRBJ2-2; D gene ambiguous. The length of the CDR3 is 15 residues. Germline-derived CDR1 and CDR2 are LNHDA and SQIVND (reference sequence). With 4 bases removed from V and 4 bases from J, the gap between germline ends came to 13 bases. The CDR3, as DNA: TGTGCCAGTAGTACCACTAACACGGGCACCGGGGAGCTGTTTTTT. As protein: CASSTTNTGTGELFF.